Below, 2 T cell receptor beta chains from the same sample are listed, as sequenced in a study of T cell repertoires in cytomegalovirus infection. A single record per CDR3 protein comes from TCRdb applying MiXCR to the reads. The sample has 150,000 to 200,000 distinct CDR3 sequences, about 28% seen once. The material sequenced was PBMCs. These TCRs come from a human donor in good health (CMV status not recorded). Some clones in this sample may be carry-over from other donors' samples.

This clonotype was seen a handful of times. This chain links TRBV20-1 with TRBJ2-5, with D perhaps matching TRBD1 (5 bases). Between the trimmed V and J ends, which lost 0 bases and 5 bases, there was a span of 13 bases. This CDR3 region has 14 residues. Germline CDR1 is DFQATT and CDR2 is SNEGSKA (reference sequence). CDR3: CSAREAGRWETQYF. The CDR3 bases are TGCAGTGCTAGAGAGGCAGGGCGATGGGAGACCCAGTACTTC.

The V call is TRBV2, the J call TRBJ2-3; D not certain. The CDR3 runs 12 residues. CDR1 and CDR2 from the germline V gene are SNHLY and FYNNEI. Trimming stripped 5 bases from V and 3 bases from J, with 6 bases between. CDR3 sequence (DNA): TGTGCCAGCAGTCGCCAGACAGATACGCAGTATTTT. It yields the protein CASSRQTDTQYF.